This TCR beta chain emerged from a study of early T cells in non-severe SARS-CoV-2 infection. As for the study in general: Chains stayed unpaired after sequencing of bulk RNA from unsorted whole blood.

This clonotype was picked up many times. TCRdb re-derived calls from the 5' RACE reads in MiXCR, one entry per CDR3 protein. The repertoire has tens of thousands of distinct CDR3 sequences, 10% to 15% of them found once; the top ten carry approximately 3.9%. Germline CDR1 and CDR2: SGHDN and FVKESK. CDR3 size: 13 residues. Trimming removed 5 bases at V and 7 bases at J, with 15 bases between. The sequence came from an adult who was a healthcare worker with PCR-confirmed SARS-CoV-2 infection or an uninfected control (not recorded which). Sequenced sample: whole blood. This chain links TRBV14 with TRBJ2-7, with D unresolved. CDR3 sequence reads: CASSLGPFGEQYF. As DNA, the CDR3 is TGTGCCAGCAGCTTAGGACCCTTCGGAGAGCAGTACTTC.